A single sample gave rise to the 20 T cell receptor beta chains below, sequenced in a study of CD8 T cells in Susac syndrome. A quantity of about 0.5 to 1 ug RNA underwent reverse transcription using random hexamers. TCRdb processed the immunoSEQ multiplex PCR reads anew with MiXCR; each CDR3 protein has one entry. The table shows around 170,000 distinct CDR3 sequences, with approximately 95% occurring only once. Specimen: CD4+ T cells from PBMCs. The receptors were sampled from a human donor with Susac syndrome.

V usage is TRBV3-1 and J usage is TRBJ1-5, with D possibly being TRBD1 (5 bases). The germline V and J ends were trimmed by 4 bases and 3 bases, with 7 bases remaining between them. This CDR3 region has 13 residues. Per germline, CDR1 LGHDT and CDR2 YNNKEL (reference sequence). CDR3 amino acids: CASSRQINQPQHF. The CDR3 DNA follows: TGTGCCAGCAGCCGACAGATCAATCAGCCCCAGCATTTT. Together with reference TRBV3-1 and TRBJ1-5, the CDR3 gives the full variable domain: DTAVSQTPKYLVTQMGNDKSIKCEQNLGHDTMYWYKQDSKKFLKIMFSYNNKELIINETVPNRFSPKSPDKAHLNLHINSLELGDSAVYFCASSRQINQPQHFGDGTRLSIL.

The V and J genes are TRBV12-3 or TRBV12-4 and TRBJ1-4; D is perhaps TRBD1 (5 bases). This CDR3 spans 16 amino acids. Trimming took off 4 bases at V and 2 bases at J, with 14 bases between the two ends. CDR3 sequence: CASSSQPRGTNEKLFF. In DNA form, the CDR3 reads TGTGCCAGCAGTTCCCAACCCCGGGGCACTAATGAAAAACTGTTTTTT.

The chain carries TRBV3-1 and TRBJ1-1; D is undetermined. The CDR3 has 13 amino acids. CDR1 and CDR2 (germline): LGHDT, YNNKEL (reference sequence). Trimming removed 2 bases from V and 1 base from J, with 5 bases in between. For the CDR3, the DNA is TGTGCCAGCAGCCAATTTGGGAACACTGAAGCTTTCTTT. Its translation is CASSQFGNTEAFF.

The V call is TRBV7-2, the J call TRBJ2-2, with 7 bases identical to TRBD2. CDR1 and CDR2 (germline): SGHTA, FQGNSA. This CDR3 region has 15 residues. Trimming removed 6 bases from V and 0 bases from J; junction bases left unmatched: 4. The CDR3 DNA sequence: TGTGCCAGCAGGTCTAGCGGAGCGAACACCGGGGAGCTGTTTTTT. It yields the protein CASRSSGANTGELFF.

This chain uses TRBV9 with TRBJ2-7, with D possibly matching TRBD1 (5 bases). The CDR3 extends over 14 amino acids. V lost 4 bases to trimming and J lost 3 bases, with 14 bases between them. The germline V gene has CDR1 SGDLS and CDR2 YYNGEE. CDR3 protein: CASSPHFTGYEQYV. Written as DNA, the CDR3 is TGTGCCAGCAGCCCTCATTTTACAGGCTACGAGCAGTACGTC.

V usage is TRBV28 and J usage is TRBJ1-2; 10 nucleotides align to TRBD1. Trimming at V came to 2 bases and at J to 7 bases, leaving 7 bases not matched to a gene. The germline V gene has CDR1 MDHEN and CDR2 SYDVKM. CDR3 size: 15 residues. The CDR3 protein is CASSLRDRGLSGYTF. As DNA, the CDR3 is TGTGCCAGCAGTTTAAGAGACAGGGGGCTGAGTGGCTACACCTTC.

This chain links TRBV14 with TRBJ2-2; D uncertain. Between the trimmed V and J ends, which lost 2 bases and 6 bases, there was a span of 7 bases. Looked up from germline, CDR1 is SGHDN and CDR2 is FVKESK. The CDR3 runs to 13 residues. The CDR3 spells CASSQLGAGELFF. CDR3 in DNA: TGTGCCAGCAGCCAACTTGGGGCCGGGGAGCTGTTTTTT.

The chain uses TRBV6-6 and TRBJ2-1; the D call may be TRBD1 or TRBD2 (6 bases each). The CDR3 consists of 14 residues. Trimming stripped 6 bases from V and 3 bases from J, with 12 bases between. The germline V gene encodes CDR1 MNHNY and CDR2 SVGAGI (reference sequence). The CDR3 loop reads CASRRGDHYNEQFF. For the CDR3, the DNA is TGTGCCAGCAGAAGGGGGGACCACTACAATGAGCAGTTCTTC.

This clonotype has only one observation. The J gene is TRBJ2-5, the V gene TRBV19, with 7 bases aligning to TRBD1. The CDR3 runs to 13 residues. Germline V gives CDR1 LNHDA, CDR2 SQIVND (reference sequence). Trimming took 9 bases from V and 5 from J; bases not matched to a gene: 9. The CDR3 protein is CASTGVGRETQYF. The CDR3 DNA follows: TGTGCCAGCACAGGGGTCGGGCGGGAGACCCAGTACTTC. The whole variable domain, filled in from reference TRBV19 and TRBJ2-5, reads DGGITQSPKYLFRKEGQNVTLSCEQNLNHDAMYWYRQDPGQGLRLIYYSQIVNDFQKGDIAEGYSVSREKKESFPLTVTSAQKNPTAFYLCASTGVGRETQYFGPGTRLLVL.

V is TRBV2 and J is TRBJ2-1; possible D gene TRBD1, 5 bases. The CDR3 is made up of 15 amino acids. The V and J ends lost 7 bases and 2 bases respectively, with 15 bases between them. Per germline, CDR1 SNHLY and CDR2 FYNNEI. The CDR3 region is CASKGIGAAYNEQFF. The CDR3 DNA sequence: TGTGCCAGCAAGGGGATTGGCGCCGCCTACAATGAGCAGTTCTTC.

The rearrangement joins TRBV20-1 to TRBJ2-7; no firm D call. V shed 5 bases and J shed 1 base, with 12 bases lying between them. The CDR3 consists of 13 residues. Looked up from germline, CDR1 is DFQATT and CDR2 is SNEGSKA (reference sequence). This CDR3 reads CSAEAPLSYEQYV. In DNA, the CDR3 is TGCAGTGCTGAGGCACCTCTGTCCTACGAGCAGTACGTC.

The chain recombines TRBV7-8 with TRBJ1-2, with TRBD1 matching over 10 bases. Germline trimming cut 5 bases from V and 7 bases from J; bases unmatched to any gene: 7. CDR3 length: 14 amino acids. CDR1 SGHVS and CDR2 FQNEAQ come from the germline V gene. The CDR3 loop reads CASSQGQGISGYTF. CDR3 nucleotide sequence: TGTGCCAGCAGCCAGGGACAGGGGATATCTGGCTACACCTTC.

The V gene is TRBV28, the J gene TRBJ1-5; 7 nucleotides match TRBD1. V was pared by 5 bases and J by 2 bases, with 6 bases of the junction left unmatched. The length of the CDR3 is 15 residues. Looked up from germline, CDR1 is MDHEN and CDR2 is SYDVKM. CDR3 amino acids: CASSPYGQGNQPQHF. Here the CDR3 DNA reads TGTGCCAGCAGTCCCTATGGACAGGGCAATCAGCCCCAGCATTTT.

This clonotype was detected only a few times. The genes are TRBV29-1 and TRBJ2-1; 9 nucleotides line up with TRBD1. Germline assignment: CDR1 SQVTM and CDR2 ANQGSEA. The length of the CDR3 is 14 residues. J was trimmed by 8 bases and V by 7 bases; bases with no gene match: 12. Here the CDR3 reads CSAEAWTGEDEQFF. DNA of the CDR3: TGCAGCGCAGAAGCATGGACAGGGGAGGATGAGCAGTTCTTC.

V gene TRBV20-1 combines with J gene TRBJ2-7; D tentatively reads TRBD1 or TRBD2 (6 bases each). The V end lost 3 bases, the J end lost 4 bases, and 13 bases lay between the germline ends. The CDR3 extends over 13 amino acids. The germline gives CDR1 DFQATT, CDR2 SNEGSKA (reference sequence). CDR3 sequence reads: CSAREGRGYEQYF. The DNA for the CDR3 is TGCAGTGCTAGGGAGGGTAGGGGGTACGAGCAGTACTTC.

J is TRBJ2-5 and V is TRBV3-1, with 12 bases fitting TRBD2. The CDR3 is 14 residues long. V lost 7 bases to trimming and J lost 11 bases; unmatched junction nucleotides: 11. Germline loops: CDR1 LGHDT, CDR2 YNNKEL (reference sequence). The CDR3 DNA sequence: TGTGCCAGCATCCCAACGGCTAGCGGGGGGGTACAGTACTTC. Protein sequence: CASIPTASGGVQYF.

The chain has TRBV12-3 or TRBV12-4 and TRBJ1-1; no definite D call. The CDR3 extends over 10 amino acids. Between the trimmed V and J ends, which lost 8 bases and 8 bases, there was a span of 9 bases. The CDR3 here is CASGRQEAFF. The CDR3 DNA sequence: TGTGCCAGCGGGCGGCAGGAAGCTTTCTTT.

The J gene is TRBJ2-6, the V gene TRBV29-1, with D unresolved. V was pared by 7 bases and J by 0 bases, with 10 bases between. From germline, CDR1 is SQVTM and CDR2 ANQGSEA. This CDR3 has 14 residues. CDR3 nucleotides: TGCAGCGCCCAGAGCATCTCTGGGGCCAACGTCCTGACTTTC. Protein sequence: CSAQSISGANVLTF.

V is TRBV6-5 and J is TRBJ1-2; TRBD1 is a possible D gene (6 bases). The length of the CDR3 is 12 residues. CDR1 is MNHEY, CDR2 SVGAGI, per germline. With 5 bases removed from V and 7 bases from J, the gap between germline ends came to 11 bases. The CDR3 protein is CASSVQGRGYTF. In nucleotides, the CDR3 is TGTGCCAGCAGTGTACAGGGACGTGGCTACACCTTC.

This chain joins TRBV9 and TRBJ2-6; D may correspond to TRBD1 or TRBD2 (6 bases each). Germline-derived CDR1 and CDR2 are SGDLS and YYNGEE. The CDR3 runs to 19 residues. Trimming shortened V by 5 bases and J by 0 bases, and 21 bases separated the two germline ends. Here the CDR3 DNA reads TGTGCCAGCAGTAAAACAGGGACTTCCTCTCTCTCTGGGGCCAACGTCCTGACTTTC. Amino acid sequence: CASSKTGTSSLSGANVLTF.